Listed here is a single T cell receptor (beta chain). Its antigen is currently unknown. The entry originates in a study of identical twins. The CDR3 has 16 residues. Germline CDR1 is MNHNS and CDR2 is SASEGT. With 6 bases clipped from V and 7 bases from J, the junction kept 12 bases outside the gene matches. TCRdb ran MiXCR on the 5' RACE reads and lists one entry per CDR3 protein. The table has hundreds of thousands of distinct CDR3 sequences, under 9% seen once. Study outcomes and limitations: While abundant cord blood beta clonotypes carried fewer insertions, memory repertoires showed no such pattern. Models underestimated out-of-frame TCR alpha sharing in monozygotic twins. There is a chance that invariant MAIT and iNKT cells partially muddied zero-insertion analyses.

A further study also used this sample, focusing on yellow fever vaccine responses in identical twins. This second report adds: Each twin's T cell response to the vaccine was reported to look partly convergent and partly personalized.

The source material was PBMCs. The clonotype comes from a woman under 30 in good health. J is TRBJ2-1 and V is TRBV6-1; TRBD2 aligns across 10 bases. The CDR3 reads CASRKPGLASGNEQFF. DNA of the CDR3: TGTGCCAGCAGAAAACCGGGACTAGCGAGTGGGAATGAGCAGTTCTTC.